This T cell receptor (beta chain) was sequenced in a study of cytomegalovirus exposure and HLA in healthy donors. General study points: The presence/absence work took it that sequencing depth was about the same across donors. Overall, roughly 150 TCR beta chains were annotated as cytomegalovirus-associated. As a later analysis showed, several of the most significant clusters appeared to be linked to common viral pathogens.

PCR employed 60 Vbeta and 13 Jbeta primers. Generated by immunoSEQ multiplex PCR, the TCRdb table keeps only in-frame clones and is missing some. The table shows roughly 130,000 clones, with more than 60% occurring only once. This clone was observed a handful of times. The antigen is unknown. There are 18 residues in the CDR3. Germline V CDR1 and CDR2: MNHEY, SMNVEV (reference sequence). Germline trimming cut 1 base from V and 4 bases from J; bases unmatched to any gene: 15. The chain couples TRBV27 to TRBJ1-2, with 7 bases aligning to TRBD1. Sequenced material: PBMCs. This sequence was found in a woman aged 55-69 years in good health and CMV-seronegative. CDR3 residues: CASSLWGTGQRLLYGYTF. CDR3 in DNA: TGTGCCAGCAGTTTATGGGGAACGGGACAGCGTCTACTCTATGGCTACACCTTC.